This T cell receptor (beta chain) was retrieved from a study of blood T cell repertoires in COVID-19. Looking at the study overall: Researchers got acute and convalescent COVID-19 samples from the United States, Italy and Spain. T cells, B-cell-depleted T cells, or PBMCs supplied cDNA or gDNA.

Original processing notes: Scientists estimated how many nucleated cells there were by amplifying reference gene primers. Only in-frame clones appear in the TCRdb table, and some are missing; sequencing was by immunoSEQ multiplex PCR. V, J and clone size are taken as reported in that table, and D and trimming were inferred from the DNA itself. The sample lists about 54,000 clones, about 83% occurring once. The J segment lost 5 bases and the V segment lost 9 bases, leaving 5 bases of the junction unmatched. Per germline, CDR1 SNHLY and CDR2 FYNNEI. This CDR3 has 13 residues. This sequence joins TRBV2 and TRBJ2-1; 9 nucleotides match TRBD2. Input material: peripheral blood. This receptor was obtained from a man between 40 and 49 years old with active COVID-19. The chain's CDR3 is CASDGGRDNEQFF. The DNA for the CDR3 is TGTGCCAGTGATGGCGGGAGGGACAATGAGCAGTTCTTC.